This TCR beta chain was profiled in a study of blood T cell repertoires in COVID-19. Study-level information: Samples representing acute and convalescent COVID-19 were sourced from the United States, Italy and Spain. T cells, B-cell-depleted T cells, or PBMCs supplied cDNA or gDNA.

Germline V gene lookup returns CDR1 SGHNT and CDR2 YENEEA. The CDR3 contains 17 residues. V was cut by 5 bases and J by 2 bases, with 22 bases left in between. The authors' processing: Reference gene primer amplification yielded estimated nucleated cell counts. TCRdb's copy holds only in-frame clones and misses some; the assay was immunoSEQ multiplex PCR. V and J calls and clone size are copied from that table; D and trimming were computed from the DNA. The profile shows roughly 240,000 clones, around 86% of them singletons. Input material: peripheral blood. The V and J genes are TRBV11-3 and TRBJ2-7; D gene unclear. This receptor was taken from a woman younger than 45 who had recovered from COVID-19. CDR3 sequence: CASSRHVLFPGTYEQYF. CDR3 DNA sequence: TGTGCCAGCAGCCGACATGTGCTCTTCCCAGGAACCTACGAGCAGTACTTC.